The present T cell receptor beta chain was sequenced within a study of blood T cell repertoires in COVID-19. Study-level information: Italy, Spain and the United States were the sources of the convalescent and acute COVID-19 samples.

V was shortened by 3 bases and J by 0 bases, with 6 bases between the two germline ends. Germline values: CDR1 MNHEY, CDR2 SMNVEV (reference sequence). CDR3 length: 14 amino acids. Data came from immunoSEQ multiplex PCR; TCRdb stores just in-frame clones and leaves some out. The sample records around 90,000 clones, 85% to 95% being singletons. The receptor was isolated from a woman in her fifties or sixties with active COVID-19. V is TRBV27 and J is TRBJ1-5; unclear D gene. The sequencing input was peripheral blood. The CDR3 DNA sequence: TGTGCCAGCAGTTTCGCGTATAGCAATCAGCCCCAGCATTTT. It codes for CASSFAYSNQPQHF.